This passage covers 2 T cell receptor beta chains from one sample sequenced in a study of T cells expressing NK-cell markers. For each CDR3 protein, TCRdb gives one entry from its re-call of the 5' RACE reads, without DNA. The repertoire table contains 120,000 to 150,000 distinct CDR3 sequences. Sequenced sample: blood T cells: a sorted CD56 or NKG2C T cell subset, CD4+ or CD8+ T cells, or bulk PBMC T cells (not recorded which). These receptors came from a man between 18 and 35 years old in good health.

This rearrangement joins TRBV5-1 to TRBJ2-1; TCRdb outputs TRBD2, but without DNA this stays unchecked. The germline CDR1 and CDR2 sequences are SGHRS and YFSETQ. The CDR3 length is 15 residues. The CDR3 loop reads CASSLDSPQYNEQFF.

The chain has TRBV10-2 and TRBJ2-2. The CDR3 totals 12 residues. CDR1 is WSHSY and CDR2 is SAAADI in the germline V gene. CDR3 sequence: CASMRATGELFF.